The 19 T cell receptor beta chains presented below share a single source sample, sequenced in a study of blood T cell repertoires in COVID-19. Generated by immunoSEQ multiplex PCR, the TCRdb table keeps only in-frame clones and is missing some. The sample includes approximately 150,000 clones, about 88% of them seen just once. Source material: peripheral blood. The receptors stem from a human donor with acute or convalescent COVID-19. The donor label of this sample is uncertain.

V is TRBV30 and J is TRBJ2-1; weak D call: TRBD1 (5 bases). The V end was cut by 2 bases, the J end by 8 bases, with 10 bases between. Germline V gene sequence: CDR1 GTSNPN, CDR2 SVGIG (reference sequence). The CDR3 sequence is 12 residues long. In DNA, the CDR3 is TGTGCCTGGAGTCCCAGGGCCCATGAGCAGTTCTTC. It is translated as CAWSPRAHEQFF.

V gene TRBV21-1 combines with J gene TRBJ2-1; the D call in the table, TRBD2, was not verified against the DNA. TRBV21-1 is labeled a pseudogene. The CDR3 extends over 19 amino acids. The DNA of the CDR3 is TGTGCCAGCAGCAAAGGTGAGGTAAAAGGGCTCGCGGGCTACAATGAGCAGTTCTTC. Translated, it gives CASSKGEVKGLAGYNEQFF.

V is TRBV12-3 or TRBV12-4 and J is TRBJ1-1, with D tentatively TRBD1 (5 bases). Between the trimmed V and J ends, which lost 7 bases and 4 bases, there was a span of 13 bases. The CDR3 loop spans 13 amino acids. CDR3 sequence reads: CASNPPGFTEAFF. In DNA form, the CDR3 reads TGTGCCAGCAACCCTCCAGGGTTCACTGAAGCTTTCTTT.

This sequence joins TRBV2 and TRBJ2-3, with D possibly TRBD2 on 6 matching bases. CDR1 SNHLY and CDR2 FYNNEI come from the germline V gene. This CDR3 is 15 amino acids long. Trimming took 8 bases from V and 3 from J, leaving 18 bases between them. CDR3 nucleotides: TGTGCCAGCGGCCCTCCCCGGGGGTATACAGATACGCAGTATTTT. It translates to CASGPPRGYTDTQYF.

The chain employs TRBV5-6 and TRBJ1-2, with TRBD1 as a possible D gene (5 bases). Germline lookup yields CDR1 SGHDT and CDR2 YYEEEE. The CDR3 length is 13 residues. Trimming took off 2 bases at V and 8 bases at J, with 13 bases between the two ends. CDR3 loop: CASSFIGAGGYTF. The CDR3 bases are TGTGCCAGCAGCTTTATAGGGGCGGGAGGCTACACCTTC.

This clone has a single count. The chain links TRBV28 to TRBJ1-1, with D unresolved. The V and J ends lost 3 bases and 0 bases respectively, with 5 bases between them. CDR3 length: 13 amino acids. Germline V CDR1 and CDR2: MDHEN, SYDVKM. This CDR3 is CASSFLMNTEAFF. CDR3 sequence (DNA): TGTGCCAGCAGTTTCCTAATGAACACTGAAGCTTTCTTT.

This clone was seen a few times. This chain joins TRBV12-3 or TRBV12-4 and TRBJ1-2, with TRBD1 matching over 7 bases. The trim removed 4 bases at V and 2 bases at J, leaving 1 base unmatched. The CDR3 loop spans 13 amino acids. CDR3 DNA: TGTGCCAGCAGTTCGGACAGGAACTATGGCTACACCTTC. Translating gives CASSSDRNYGYTF.

J is TRBJ2-2 and V is TRBV18, with 8 bases lining up with TRBD2. Germline CDR1 reads KGHSH; CDR2 reads LQKENI. J was trimmed by 4 bases and V by 3 bases; bases with no gene match: 4. This CDR3 has 15 residues. CDR3 in amino acids: CASSPSGGPTGELFF. CDR3 bases: TGTGCCAGCTCACCCAGCGGGGGACCCACCGGGGAGCTGTTTTTT.

The chain recombines TRBV3-1 (or the pseudogene TRBV3-2) with TRBJ2-7, with 11 bases that match TRBD1. With 4 bases clipped from V and 3 bases from J, the junction kept 5 bases outside the gene matches. This CDR3 is built from 15 residues. Germline V gene data show CDR1 as LGHDT and CDR2 as YNNKEL (reference sequence). CDR3 sequence: CASSRLGQGGYEQYF. CDR3 bases: TGTGCCAGCAGCCGACTGGGACAGGGGGGCTACGAGCAGTACTTC.

The rearrangement links TRBV6-2 or TRBV6-3 to TRBJ1-5; TRBD1 aligns across 7 bases. V dropped 1 base and J dropped 6; count of bases not matched to a gene: 3. This CDR3 spans 14 amino acids. CDR1 and CDR2 from the germline V gene are MNHEY and SVGEGT. The CDR3 bases are TGTGCCAGCAGTTACTTAGGGGGCGTTCAGCCCCAGCATTTT. Translating it yields CASSYLGGVQPQHF.

The table lists this clone with a few counts. The same CDR3 can be traced to other DNA sequences in this sample. The genes are TRBV12-3 or TRBV12-4 and TRBJ1-1; D may be TRBD1 (6 bases). V shed 6 bases and J shed 4 bases, with 9 bases lying between them. CDR3 length: 12 amino acids. The CDR3 DNA sequence: TGTGCCAGCAGGGAACAGGGCACTGAAGCTTTCTTT. Its protein is CASREQGTEAFF.

The chain employs TRBV5-1 and TRBJ1-4; 7 nucleotides align to TRBD1. The CDR3 contains 16 residues. CDR1 is SGHRS and CDR2 is YFSETQ in the germline V gene. J lost 8 bases, V lost 0 bases, and 10 bases had no gene match. The CDR3 sequence: CASSLEATGSREKLFF. The CDR3 nucleotides read TGCGCCAGCAGCTTGGAAGCGACAGGGTCGCGAGAAAAACTGTTTTTT.

The genes are TRBV7-8 and TRBJ1-5; D is unclear. This CDR3 is 10 amino acids long. CDR1 is SGHVS and CDR2 is FQNEAQ in the germline V gene. V was cut by 5 bases and J by 11 bases, with 7 bases left in between. The CDR3 is CASSRPSQHF. DNA for the CDR3: TGTGCCAGCAGCCGACCGTCCCAGCATTTT.

V gene TRBV9 combines with J gene TRBJ1-2; possibly TRBD1 for D (6 bases). V gave up 1 base and J gave up 4 bases, with 14 bases separating them. CDR1 is SGDLS, CDR2 YYNGEE, per germline. The CDR3 sequence is 15 residues long. CDR3 sequence: CASSVTQGGGYGYTF. The CDR3 DNA follows: TGTGCCAGCAGCGTAACACAGGGTGGGGGCTATGGCTACACCTTC.

V and J are TRBV5-1 and TRBJ2-5; D is uncertain. Germline V gene lookup returns CDR1 SGHRS and CDR2 YFSETQ. The CDR3 sequence is 14 residues long. V dropped 1 base and J dropped 5 bases, with 12 bases sitting between them. The DNA for the CDR3 is TGCGCCAGCAGCTTGAGTACAGTCCGGGAGACCCAGTACTTC. Amino acid sequence: CASSLSTVRETQYF.

This clone occurred once. V is TRBV2 and J is TRBJ2-7; TRBD2 might be the D (6 bases). V was shortened by 3 bases and J by 4 bases, with 16 bases between the two germline ends. The CDR3 totals 15 residues. Germline lookup yields CDR1 SNHLY and CDR2 FYNNEI. The CDR3 here is CASSDIRDSLYEQYV. In nucleotides, the CDR3 is TGTGCCAGCAGTGACATTCGGGACTCGTTGTACGAGCAGTACGTC.

J is TRBJ1-1 and V is TRBV3-1 (or the pseudogene TRBV3-2); D remains ambiguous. Germline CDR1 reads LGHDT; CDR2 reads YNNKEL (reference sequence). The V end was cut by 1 base, the J end by 4 bases, with 10 bases between. The CDR3 sequence is 14 residues long. CDR3 nucleotides: TGTGCCAGCAGCCAAGCGGGGAGAGGCACTGAAGCTTTCTTT. Translation: CASSQAGRGTEAFF.

V gene TRBV4-3 combines with J gene TRBJ1-6; 10 bases agree with TRBD1. This CDR3 comprises 16 residues. V gave up 3 bases and J gave up 9 bases; unmatched junction bases: 8. CDR1 and CDR2 (germline): LGHNA, YSLEER. The CDR3 nucleotides are TGCGCCAGCAGCCACATTACCGGGACAGGGGTTTCACCCCTCCACTTT. Translated: CASSHITGTGVSPLHF.

The chain joins TRBV5-4 to TRBJ1-2, with 7 nucleotides matching TRBD1. The CDR3 is 16 amino acids. In germline, CDR1 is SGHNT, CDR2 YYREEE (reference sequence). The trim removed 2 bases at V and 6 bases at J, leaving 13 bases unmatched. CDR3 sequence: CASSLSRTGLVDGYTF. In nucleotides, the CDR3 is TGTGCCAGCAGCTTATCACGGACAGGCTTGGTTGATGGCTACACCTTC.